This T cell receptor (beta chain) was retrieved from a study of T cells expressing NK-cell markers (TCRdb year 2020). General notes on the study: Eight donors provided sorted CD3+CD56+NKG2C+, CD3+CD56+NKG2C- and CD3+CD56-NKG2C+ T-cell subsets, whose TCR beta-chain repertoires were profiled. Among the eight sequenced donors, only one was HCMV-seronegative, while the other seven were HCMV-seropositive. All eight donors whose samples were sequenced were randomly selected healthy volunteers, three of them men and five women. Illumina HiSeq 2000/2500, MiSeq or NextSeq was used to sequence libraries as 2 x 150 bp reads. Summary of the overall study and its limitations: In roughly 6 donors, the dominant CD3+CD56+NKG2C+ clonotypes ranked among the top 10 CD8+ clonotypes, making up about 1.0-8% of CD8+ T cells. Whether the expanded NKG2C-expressing T cell clones were specific for HCMV antigens remained unclear. Those dominant clonotypes were again the most abundant among CD3+CD56-NKG2C+ cells in a handful of donors, at about 25-65%.

The sequencing machine was an Illumina HiSeq 2000. 5'RACE template switching, by which a universal primer site and unique molecular identifiers were added, was used to make TCR beta cDNA libraries. cDNA synthesis was primed from the TCR beta constant segment and was followed by two successive PCR amplification steps. As for how the authors treated the data: MIGEC was used to demultiplex reads and group the reads by UMI, and MiTCR was used to assemble and quantify clonotypes. To remove erroneous sequences, TCR cDNA sequences were retained only when supported by two or more reads. The tcR package was used for downstream repertoire analysis, with clonotypes matched between fractions based on CDR3 nucleotide sequence plus V segment. Antigen specificity was annotated against VDJdb with VDJmatch, allowing one amino acid substitution in CDR3. With the reads reprocessed by TCRdb, a single entry stands for each CDR3 protein sequence and no DNA is reported. The V and J calls shown here were made by TCRdb, not taken from the authors' results. The table for this sample shows over 150,000 distinct CDR3 sequences. The leading ten clones occupy over 35% of the sample.

HCMV-specific IgG was detected in serum with a commercial ELISA kit to determine HCMV serostatus. Ficoll density gradient centrifugation was used to isolate peripheral blood mononuclear cells from blood. From the cysteine through the phenylalanine, the CDR3 covers 14 amino acids. Only the protein is on record. The CDR1 and CDR2 encoded by the germline V gene (reference sequence) are DFQATT and SNEGSKA. Regarding this clonotype: The specificity of this receptor is unknown.

This sequence uses TRBV20-1 and TRBJ2-7; as DNA is missing, the TRBD1 call by TCRdb cannot be tested. Sequencing used blood T cells: a sorted CD56 or NKG2C T cell subset, CD4+ or CD8+ T cells, or bulk PBMC T cells (not recorded which). The sequence was collected from a woman between 45 and 65 years old in good health. Donor details come from another sample of the same person, matched by shared clones. The encoded CDR3 is CSARATGMSYEQYF.